What follows is one T cell receptor (beta chain) and its context. The CDR3 totals 18 residues. Germline values: CDR1 SGHAT, CDR2 FQNNGV. Deletions cut 5 bases from V and 1 base from J, with 23 bases between. Measured with immunoSEQ multiplex PCR; TCRdb has only the in-frame clones, and not every one. The table has a few hundred thousand clones, roughly 87% seen once; the top ten hold 2.5% to 3%. These data are taken from a study of blood T cell repertoires in COVID-19. The cohort comprised adults aged about 18 to 90 years residing in some 24 US areas. All recovered Cohort 3 donors got two negative PCRs, got clearance, or saw symptom resolution.

The sequenced material came from PBMCs or T cells enriched from blood (not recorded which). The TCR sequence derives from a woman between 25 and 40 years old who had recovered from COVID-19. V and J are TRBV11-2 and TRBJ1-2; maybe TRBD1 (6 bases). CDR3 amino acids: CASSSLIERTDINYGYTF. The DNA for the CDR3 is TGTGCCAGCAGCAGCCTCATAGAAAGGACAGATATTAACTATGGCTACACCTTC.